Here is one TCR beta chain with its context. This clone was picked up a small number of times. It has no known antigen specificity. No base qualities exist here, and no much larger clone lies one base off it. The data belong to a study of blood T cell repertoires in COVID-19 (dated by TCRdb to the early 2020s). Regarding the research as a whole: Samples from collaborators originated in the United States, Italy and Spain and spanned both the acute and convalescent phases of COVID-19. The prospective study material was composed of cDNA or gDNA derived from T cells, B-cell-depleted T cells, or PBMCs. Where HLA class I and class II types were available, the types were taken from metadata supplied by the sample provider, not from assay-based typing. The sample metadata nearly always contained a de-identified subject ID, COVID-19 status, age in years and sex. The samples were drawn from two sources: the first 160 participants of the ongoing ImmuneRACE study, and 950 to 1,500 subjects contributed by 6 global collaborators. The dataset comprised deeply sampled blood TCRbeta repertoires from subjects exposed to, actively infected with, or recovered from COVID-19. The repertoires were released in a freely available public database intended as a resource for research on the immune response to SARS-CoV-2. General study outcomes and caveats: The amount of clinical and demographic metadata varied by source and participant and was provided uncurated.

TCRbeta CDR3 regions were amplified from genomic DNA by means of the immunoSEQ Assay, a bias-controlled multiplex PCR. The published analysis was carried out like this. Within the assay, amplification of reference gene primers was used to estimate how many nucleated cells each sample contained. To quantify the absolute abundance of each unique TCRbeta CDR3 rearrangement, sequence reads were collapsed and filtered. For each sample, productive Simpson clonality was calculated as the square root of Simpson's diversity index across productive rearrangements. What TCRdb holds here is the immuneACCESS table cut down to in-frame rearrangements. Part of the clones is not present; checked against another copy, under half of the missing clones reflect an unresolved V gene, and the others are unexplained. V and J calls and clone size follow that table, whereas D and trimming were derived from the DNA. In all, the sample holds 90,000 to 100,000 clones, and about 81% of those were seen once. The ten largest account for 4.1% of the sample.

The CDR3 holds 12 amino acids from the cysteine to the phenylalanine. Just CDR3 DNA is preserved here, 36 bases in frame from base 1. Here V drops 4 bases and J drops 7 bases, and the junction holds 2 bases not matched to any gene. Sequences SGHNT (CDR1) and YYREEE (CDR2) are obtained from the germline V gene (reference sequence). Each collaborating institution followed its own protocols to collect whole blood in K2EDTA tubes. For TCRbeta analysis, collaborators shipped samples as frozen whole blood, isolated PBMCs, or DNA extracted from either of those sample types. Rearrangement joined TRBV5-4 to TRBJ2-1, with 7 bases aligning to TRBD2. The sequenced material came from peripheral blood. This clonotype was sampled from a man aged 55 to 69 with acute or convalescent COVID-19. Read as DNA, the sequence is TGTGCCAGCAGCCAAGCGGGGAATGAGCAGTTCTTC. It codes for CASSQAGNEQFF.